Sequencing of this TCR beta chain was carried out in a study of control samples from healthy donors and cancer patients (dated by TCRdb to 2019 to 2021). The method was the immunoSEQ multiplex PCR assay. TCRdb provides this immuneACCESS table in a form limited to in-frame rearrangements. Some clones are lacking; in checked studies, under half of them reflect an unresolved V gene, and why the rest are absent is not known. The sample table contains 100,000 to 150,000 clones; only one count was recorded for about 92% of them. The top ten clonotypes cover 2.1% of the sample. Concerning this clone: Its antigen specificity is not known. No base-level quality is on record; no much larger clone is a single base apart. The same CDR3 can be traced to other DNA sequences in this sample.

The CDR3 covers 13 residues, taking in both the cysteine and the phenylalanine. Only the CDR3 DNA stays, 39 bases, in frame from base 1. The junction carries 10 bases between V and J, which are trimmed by 5 bases and 3 bases respectively. Sample: blood. The rearranged chain carries TRBV12-3 or TRBV12-4 and TRBJ1-1; no D gene is confidently identified. The sequence was collected from a woman between 50 and 59 years old in good health. At the DNA level, the sequence is TGTGCCAGCAGTCGACTGAAGGACACTGAAGCTTTCTTT. This gives the protein CASSRLKDTEAFF.